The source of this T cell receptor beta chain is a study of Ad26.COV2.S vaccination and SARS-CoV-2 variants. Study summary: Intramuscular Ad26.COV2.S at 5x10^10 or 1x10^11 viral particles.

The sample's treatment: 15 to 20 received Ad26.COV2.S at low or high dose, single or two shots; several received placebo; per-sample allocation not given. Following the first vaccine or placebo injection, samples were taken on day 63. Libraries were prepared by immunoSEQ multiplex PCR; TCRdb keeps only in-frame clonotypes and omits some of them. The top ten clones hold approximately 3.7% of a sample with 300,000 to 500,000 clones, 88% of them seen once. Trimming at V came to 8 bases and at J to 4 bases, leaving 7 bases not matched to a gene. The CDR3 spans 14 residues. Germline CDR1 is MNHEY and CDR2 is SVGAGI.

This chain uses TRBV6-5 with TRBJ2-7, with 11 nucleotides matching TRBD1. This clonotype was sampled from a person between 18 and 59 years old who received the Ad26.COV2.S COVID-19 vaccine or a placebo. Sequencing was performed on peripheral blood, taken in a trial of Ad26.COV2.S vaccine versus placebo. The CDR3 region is CASPDRDRGYEQYF. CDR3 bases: TGTGCCAGCCCAGACCGGGACAGGGGGTACGAGCAGTACTTC.